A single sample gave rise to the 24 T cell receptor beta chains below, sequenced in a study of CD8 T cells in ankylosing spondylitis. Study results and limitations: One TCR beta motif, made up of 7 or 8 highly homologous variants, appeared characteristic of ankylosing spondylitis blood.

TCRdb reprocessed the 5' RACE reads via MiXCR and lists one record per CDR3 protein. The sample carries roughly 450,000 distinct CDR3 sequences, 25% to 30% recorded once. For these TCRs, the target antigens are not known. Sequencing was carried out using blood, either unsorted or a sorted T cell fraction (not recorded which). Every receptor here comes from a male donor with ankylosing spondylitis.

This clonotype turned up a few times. The CDR3 DNA reads as TGTGCCAGCAGCTCTCCAGCGGGAGTATCTACCGGGGAGCTGTTTTTT. Protein: CASSSPAGVSTGELFF. J is TRBJ2-2 and V is TRBV5-5; 8 bases match TRBD2. This CDR3 contains 16 residues. From germline, CDR1 is SGHKS and CDR2 YYEKEE (reference sequence). J was trimmed by 5 bases and V by 3 bases; bases with no gene match: 9.

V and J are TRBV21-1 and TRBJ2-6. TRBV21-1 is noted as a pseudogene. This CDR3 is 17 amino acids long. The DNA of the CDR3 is TGTGCCAGCAGCACCAAAGGCTCTTGGGTCGGGGCCAACGTCCTGACTTTC. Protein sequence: CASSTKGSWVGANVLTF.

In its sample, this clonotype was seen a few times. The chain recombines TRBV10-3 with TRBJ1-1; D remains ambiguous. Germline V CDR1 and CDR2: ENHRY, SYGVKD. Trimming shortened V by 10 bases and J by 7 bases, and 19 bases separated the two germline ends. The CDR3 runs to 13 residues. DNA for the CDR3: TGTGCCAGTGTTCCTTCTGGGGAAAGTGAAGCTTTCTTT. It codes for CASVPSGESEAFF.

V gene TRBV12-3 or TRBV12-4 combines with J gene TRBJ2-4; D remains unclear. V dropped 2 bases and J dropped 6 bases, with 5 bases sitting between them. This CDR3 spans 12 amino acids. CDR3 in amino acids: CASSLRLNIQYF. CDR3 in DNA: TGTGCCAGCAGTTTAAGGCTAAACATTCAGTACTTC.

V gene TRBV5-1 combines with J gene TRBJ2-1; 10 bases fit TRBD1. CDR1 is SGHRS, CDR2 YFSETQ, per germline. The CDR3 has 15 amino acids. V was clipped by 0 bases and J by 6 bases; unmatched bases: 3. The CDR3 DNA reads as TGCGCCAGCAGCTTGGGGGGACAGGGGATCAATGAGCAGTTCTTC. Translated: CASSLGGQGINEQFF. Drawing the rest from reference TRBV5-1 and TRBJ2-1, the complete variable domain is KAGVTQTPRYLIKTRGQQVTLSCSPISGHRSVSWYQQTPGQGLQFLFEYFSETQRNKGNFPGRFSGRQFSNSRSEMNVSTLELGDSALYLCASSLGGQGINEQFFGPGTRLTVL.

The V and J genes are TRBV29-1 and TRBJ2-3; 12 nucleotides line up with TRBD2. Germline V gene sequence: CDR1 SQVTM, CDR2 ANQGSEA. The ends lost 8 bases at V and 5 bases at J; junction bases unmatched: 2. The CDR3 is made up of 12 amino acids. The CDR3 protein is CSLGLAGDTQYF. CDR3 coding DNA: TGCAGCTTGGGACTAGCGGGAGATACGCAGTATTTT.

The CDR3 reads CSARDYTGRAGANVLTF. The CDR3 coding sequence is TGCAGTGCTAGAGATTACACAGGGAGAGCTGGGGCCAACGTCCTGACTTTC. The gene calls are TRBV20-1 and TRBJ2-6; weak D call: TRBD1 (6 bases). Germline V CDR1 and CDR2: DFQATT, SNEGSKA (reference sequence). Trimming shortened V by 0 bases and J by 2 bases, and 14 bases separated the two germline ends. The CDR3 runs 17 residues.

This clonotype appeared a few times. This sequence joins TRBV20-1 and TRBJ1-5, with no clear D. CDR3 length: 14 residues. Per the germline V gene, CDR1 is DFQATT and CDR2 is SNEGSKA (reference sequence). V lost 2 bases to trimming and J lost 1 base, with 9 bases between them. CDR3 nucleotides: TGCAGTGCTAGAAAGGGTGGAAGCAATCAGCCCCAGCATTTT. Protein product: CSARKGGSNQPQHF.

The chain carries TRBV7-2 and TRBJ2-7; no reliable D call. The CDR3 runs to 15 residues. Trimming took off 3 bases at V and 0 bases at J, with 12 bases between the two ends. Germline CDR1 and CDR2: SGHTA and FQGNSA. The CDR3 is CASSFGGFRSYEQYF. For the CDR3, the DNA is TGTGCCAGCAGCTTTGGCGGATTCCGCTCCTACGAGCAGTACTTC. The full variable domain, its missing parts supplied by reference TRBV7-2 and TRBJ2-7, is GAGVSQSPSNKVTEKGKDVELRCDPISGHTALYWYRQSLGQGLEFLIYFQGNSAPDKSGLPSDRFSAERTGGSVSTLTIQRTQQEDSAVYLCASSFGGFRSYEQYFGPGTRLTVT.

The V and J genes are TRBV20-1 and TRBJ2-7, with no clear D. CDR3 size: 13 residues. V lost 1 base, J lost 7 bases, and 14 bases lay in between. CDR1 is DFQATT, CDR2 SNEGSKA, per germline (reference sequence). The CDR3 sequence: CSARGFDSGEQYF. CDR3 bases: TGCAGTGCTAGAGGGTTTGATTCGGGTGAGCAGTACTTC.

In nucleotides, the CDR3 is TGTGCCAGCAGCTCCCCTTTCGGGGTCGGGGAGCTGTTTTTT. This translates into CASSSPFGVGELFF. The chain carries TRBV11-2 and TRBJ2-2; possible D gene TRBD2, 5 bases. The CDR3 spans 14 residues. CDR1 and CDR2 (germline): SGHAT, FQNNGV. V shed 4 bases and J shed 7 bases, with 13 bases lying between them.

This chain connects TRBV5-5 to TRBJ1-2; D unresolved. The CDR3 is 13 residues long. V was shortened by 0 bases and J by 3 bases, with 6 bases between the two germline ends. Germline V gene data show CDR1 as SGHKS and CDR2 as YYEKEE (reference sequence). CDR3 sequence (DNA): TGTGCCAGCAGCTTGGCGGCGGACTATGGCTACACCTTC. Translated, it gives CASSLAADYGYTF.

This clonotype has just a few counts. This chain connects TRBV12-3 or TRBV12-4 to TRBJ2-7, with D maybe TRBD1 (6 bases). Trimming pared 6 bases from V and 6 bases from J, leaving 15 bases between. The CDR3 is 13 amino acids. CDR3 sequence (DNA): TGTGCCAGCAGCCCGGAACAGGGATCCGAGCAGTACGTC. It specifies CASSPEQGSEQYV.

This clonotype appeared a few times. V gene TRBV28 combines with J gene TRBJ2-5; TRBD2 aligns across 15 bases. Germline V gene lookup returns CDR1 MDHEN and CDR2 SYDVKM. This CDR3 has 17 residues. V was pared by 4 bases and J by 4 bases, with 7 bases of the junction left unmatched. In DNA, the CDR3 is TGTGCCAGCAGTTCAGGGACTAGCGGGAGGTGGGGAGAGACCCAGTACTTC. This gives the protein CASSSGTSGRWGETQYF.

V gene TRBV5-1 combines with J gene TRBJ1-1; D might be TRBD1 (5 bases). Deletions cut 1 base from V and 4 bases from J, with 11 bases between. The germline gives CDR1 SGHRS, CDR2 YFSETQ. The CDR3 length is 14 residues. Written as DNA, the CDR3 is TGCGCCAGCAGCTTGCTGCAGGGACGCACTGAAGCTTTCTTT. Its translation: CASSLLQGRTEAFF.

The chain's CDR3 is CASSQDLGQVDTEAFF. CDR3 coding DNA: TGTGCCAGCAGCCAAGATCTCGGGCAGGTTGATACTGAAGCTTTCTTT. The chain couples TRBV14 to TRBJ1-1, with D unresolved. The germline gives CDR1 SGHDN, CDR2 FVKESK. The CDR3 covers 16 residues. The V gene lost 0 bases and the J gene lost 5 bases, with 16 bases spanning the gap.

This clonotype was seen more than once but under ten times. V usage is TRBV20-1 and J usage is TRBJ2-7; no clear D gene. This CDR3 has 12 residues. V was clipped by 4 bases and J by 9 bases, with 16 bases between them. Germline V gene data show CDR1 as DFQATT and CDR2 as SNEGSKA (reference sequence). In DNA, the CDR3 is TGCAGTGCTACGGGCATCCTACGAGGGCAGTACTTC. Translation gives CSATGILRGQYF.

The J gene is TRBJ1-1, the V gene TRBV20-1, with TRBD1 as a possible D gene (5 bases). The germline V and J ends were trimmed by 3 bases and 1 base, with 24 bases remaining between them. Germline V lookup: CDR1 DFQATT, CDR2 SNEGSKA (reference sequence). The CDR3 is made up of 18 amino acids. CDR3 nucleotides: TGCAGTGCTAGGGACCTAATGGGCAGGGAAAAGGCGAACACTGAAGCTTTCTTT. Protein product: CSARDLMGREKANTEAFF.

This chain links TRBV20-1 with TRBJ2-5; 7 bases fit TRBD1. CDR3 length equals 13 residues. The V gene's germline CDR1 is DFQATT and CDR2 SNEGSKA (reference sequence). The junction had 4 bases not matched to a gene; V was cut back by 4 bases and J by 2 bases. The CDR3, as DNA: TGCAGTGCTACCCGGGACAGACAAGAGACCCAGTACTTC. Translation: CSATRDRQETQYF.

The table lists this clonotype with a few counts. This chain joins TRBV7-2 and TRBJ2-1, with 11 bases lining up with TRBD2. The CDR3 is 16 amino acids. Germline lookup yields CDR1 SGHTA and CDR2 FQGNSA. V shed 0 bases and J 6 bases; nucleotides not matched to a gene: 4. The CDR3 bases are TGTGCCAGCAGCTTAGCGGGTAGCGGGAGGGTCAATGAGCAGTTCTTC. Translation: CASSLAGSGRVNEQFF. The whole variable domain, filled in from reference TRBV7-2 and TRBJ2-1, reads GAGVSQSPSNKVTEKGKDVELRCDPISGHTALYWYRQSLGQGLEFLIYFQGNSAPDKSGLPSDRFSAERTGGSVSTLTIQRTQQEDSAVYLCASSLAGSGRVNEQFFGPGTRLTVL.

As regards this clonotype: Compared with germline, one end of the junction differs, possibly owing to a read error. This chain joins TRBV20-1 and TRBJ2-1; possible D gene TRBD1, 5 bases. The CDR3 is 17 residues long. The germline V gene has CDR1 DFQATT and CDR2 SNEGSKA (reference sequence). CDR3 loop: CCAQGTGQVLEYNEQFF. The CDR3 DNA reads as TGCTGTGCTCAAGGCACAGGTCAGGTCCTGGAGTACAATGAGCAGTTCTTC.

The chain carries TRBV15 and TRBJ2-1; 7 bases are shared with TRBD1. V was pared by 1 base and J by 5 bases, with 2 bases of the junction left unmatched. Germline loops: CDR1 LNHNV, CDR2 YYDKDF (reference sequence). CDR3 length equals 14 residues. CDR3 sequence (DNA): TGTGCCACCAGCAGAGCAAGGGGGCACAATGAGCAGTTCTTC. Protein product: CATSRARGHNEQFF.

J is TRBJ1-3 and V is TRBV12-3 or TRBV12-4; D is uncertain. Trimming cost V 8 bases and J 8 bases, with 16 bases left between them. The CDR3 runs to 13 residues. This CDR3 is CASLLVGSDTIYF. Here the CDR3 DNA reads TGTGCCAGCCTCCTAGTAGGTTCAGACACCATATATTTT.

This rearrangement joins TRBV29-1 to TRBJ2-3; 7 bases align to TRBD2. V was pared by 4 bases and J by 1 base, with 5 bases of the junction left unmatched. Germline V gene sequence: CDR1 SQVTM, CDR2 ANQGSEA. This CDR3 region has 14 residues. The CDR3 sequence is CSVVRELGTDTQYF. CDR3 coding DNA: TGCAGCGTTGTGCGGGAGTTGGGCACAGATACGCAGTATTTT.